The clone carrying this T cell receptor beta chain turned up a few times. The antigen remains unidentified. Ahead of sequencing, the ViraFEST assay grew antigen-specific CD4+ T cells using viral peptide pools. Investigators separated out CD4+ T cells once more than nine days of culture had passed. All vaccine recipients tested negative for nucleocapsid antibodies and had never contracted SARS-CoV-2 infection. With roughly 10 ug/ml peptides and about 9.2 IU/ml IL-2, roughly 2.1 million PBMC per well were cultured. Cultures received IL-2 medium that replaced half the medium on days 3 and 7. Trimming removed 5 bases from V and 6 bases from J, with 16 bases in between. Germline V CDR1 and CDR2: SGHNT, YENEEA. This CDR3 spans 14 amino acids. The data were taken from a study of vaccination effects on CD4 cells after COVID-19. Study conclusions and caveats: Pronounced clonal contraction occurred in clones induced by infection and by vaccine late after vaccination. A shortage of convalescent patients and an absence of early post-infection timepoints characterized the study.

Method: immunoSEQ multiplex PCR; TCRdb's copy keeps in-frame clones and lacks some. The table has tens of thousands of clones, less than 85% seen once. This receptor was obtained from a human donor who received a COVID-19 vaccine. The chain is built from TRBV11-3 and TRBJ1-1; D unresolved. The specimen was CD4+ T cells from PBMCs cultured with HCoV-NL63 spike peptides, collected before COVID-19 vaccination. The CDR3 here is CASSPAEGRPEAFF. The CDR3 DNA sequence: TGTGCCAGCAGCCCCGCGGAGGGAAGGCCTGAAGCTTTCTTT.